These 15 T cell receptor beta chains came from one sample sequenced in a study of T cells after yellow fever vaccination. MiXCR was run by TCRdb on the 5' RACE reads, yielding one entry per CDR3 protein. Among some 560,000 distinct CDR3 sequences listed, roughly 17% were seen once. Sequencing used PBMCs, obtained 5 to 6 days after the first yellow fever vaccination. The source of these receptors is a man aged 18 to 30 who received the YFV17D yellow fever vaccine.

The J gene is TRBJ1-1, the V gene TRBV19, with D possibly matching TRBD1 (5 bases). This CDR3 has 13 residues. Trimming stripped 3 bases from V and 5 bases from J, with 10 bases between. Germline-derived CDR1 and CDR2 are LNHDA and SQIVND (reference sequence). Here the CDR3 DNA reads TGTGCCAGTAGTATCAACGGGGGGACTGAAGCTTTCTTT. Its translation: CASSINGGTEAFF.

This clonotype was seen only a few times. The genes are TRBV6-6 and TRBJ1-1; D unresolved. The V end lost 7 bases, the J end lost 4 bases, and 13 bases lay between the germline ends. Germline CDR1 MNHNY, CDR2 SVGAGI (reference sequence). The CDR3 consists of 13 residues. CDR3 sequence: CASTSVAATEAFF. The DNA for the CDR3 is TGTGCCAGCACTTCGGTCGCCGCCACTGAAGCTTTCTTT.

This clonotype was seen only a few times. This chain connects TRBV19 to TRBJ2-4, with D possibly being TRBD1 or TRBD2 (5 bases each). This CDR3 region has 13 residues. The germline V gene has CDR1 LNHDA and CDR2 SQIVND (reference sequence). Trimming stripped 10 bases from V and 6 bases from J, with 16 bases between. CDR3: CANADRDGNIQYF. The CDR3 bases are TGTGCCAACGCCGACCGGGACGGAAACATTCAGTACTTC.

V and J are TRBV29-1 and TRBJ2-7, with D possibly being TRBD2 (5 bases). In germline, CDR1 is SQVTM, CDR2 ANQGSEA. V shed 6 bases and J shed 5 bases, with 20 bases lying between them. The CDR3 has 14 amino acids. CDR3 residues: CSVLTEAPGDEQYF. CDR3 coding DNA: TGCAGCGTCCTGACGGAGGCCCCGGGTGACGAGCAGTACTTC.

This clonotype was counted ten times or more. The CDR3 DNA sequence: TGCGCCAGCAGCTTGGAAGGGCAGGGCACAGATACGCAGTATTTT. This gives the protein CASSLEGQGTDTQYF. This chain joins TRBV5-1 and TRBJ2-3, with no clear D. V lost 0 bases and J 1 base, leaving 9 bases between the germline ends. This CDR3 spans 15 amino acids. Germline CDR1 is SGHRS and CDR2 is YFSETQ.

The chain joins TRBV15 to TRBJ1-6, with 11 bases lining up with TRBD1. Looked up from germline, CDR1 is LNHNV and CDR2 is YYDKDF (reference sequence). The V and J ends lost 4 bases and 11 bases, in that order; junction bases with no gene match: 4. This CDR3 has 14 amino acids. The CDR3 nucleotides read TGTGCCACCAGCATAGGGGACAGGGGGACACCCCTCCACTTT. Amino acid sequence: CATSIGDRGTPLHF.

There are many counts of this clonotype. For the CDR3, the DNA is TGTGCCAGCTCAGGTATCGGGGGCGGAGTGAACACTGAAGCTTTCTTT. Its translation is CASSGIGGGVNTEAFF. V and J are TRBV6-2 or TRBV6-3 and TRBJ1-1, with D perhaps TRBD1 (6 bases). Germline loops: CDR1 MNHEY, CDR2 SVGEGT. The V and J ends lost 8 bases and 0 bases respectively, with 19 bases between them. The CDR3 has 16 amino acids.

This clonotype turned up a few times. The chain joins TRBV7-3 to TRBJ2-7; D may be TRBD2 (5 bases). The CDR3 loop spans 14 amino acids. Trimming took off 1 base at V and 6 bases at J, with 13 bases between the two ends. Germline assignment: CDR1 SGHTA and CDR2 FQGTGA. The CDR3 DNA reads TGTGCCAGCAGCTTAAATGACCCGGCGGGCGAGCAGTACTTC. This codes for CASSLNDPAGEQYF.

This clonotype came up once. The CDR3 bases are TGTGCCACCAACGATAGGGGCCCCCAGCAGTTCTTC. Translated: CATNDRGPQQFF. The chain combines TRBV7-2 with TRBJ2-1, with D tentatively TRBD1 (5 bases). Trimming cost V 10 bases and J 11 bases, with 18 bases left between them. The CDR3 loop spans 12 amino acids. CDR1 and CDR2 from the germline V gene are SGHTA and FQGNSA. Drawing the rest from reference TRBV7-2 and TRBJ2-1, the complete variable domain is GAGVSQSPSNKVTEKGKDVELRCDPISGHTALYWYRQSLGQGLEFLIYFQGNSAPDKSGLPSDRFSAERTGGSVSTLTIQRTQQEDSAVYLCATNDRGPQQFFGPGTRLTVL.

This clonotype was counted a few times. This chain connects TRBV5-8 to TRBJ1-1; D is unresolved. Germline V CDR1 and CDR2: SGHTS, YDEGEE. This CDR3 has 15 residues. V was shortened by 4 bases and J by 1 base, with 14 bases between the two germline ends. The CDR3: CASSRARRKNTEAFF. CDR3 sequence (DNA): TGTGCCAGCAGCCGGGCAAGACGGAAGAACACTGAAGCTTTCTTT.

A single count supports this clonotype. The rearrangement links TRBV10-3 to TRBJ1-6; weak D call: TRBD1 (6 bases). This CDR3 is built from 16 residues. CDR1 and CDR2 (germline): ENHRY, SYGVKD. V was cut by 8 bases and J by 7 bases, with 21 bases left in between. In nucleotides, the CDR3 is TGTGCCATCCGGCCAGCAGGGGAGGGGACGAATTCACCCCTCCACTTT. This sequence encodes CAIRPAGEGTNSPLHF.

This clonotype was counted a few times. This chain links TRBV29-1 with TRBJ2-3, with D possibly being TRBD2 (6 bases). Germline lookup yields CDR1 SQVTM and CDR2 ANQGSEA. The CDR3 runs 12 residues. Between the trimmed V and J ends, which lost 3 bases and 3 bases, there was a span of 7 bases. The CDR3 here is CSVDSGTDTQYF. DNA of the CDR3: TGCAGCGTTGACAGCGGGACAGATACGCAGTATTTT.

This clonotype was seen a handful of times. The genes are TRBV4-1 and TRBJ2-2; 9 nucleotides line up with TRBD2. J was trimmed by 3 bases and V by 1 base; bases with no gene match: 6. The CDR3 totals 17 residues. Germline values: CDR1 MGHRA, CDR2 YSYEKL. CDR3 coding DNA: TGCGCCAGCAGCCAAGCTCCAGCGGGGGGCCACACCGGGGAGCTGTTTTTT. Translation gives CASSQAPAGGHTGELFF.

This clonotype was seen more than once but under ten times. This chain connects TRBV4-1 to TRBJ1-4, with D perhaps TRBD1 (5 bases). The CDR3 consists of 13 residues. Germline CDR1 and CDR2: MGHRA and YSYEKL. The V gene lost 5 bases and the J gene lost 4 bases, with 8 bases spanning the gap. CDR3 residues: CASSAGINEKLFF. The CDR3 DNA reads TGCGCCAGCAGCGCAGGGATTAATGAAAAACTGTTTTTT.

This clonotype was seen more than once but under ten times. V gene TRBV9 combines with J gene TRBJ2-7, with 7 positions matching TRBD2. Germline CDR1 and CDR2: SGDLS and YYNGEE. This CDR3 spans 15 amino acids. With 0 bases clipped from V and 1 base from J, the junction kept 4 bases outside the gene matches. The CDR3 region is CASSVGEGGSYEQYF. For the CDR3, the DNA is TGTGCCAGCAGCGTAGGGGAGGGTGGTTCCTACGAGCAGTACTTC.